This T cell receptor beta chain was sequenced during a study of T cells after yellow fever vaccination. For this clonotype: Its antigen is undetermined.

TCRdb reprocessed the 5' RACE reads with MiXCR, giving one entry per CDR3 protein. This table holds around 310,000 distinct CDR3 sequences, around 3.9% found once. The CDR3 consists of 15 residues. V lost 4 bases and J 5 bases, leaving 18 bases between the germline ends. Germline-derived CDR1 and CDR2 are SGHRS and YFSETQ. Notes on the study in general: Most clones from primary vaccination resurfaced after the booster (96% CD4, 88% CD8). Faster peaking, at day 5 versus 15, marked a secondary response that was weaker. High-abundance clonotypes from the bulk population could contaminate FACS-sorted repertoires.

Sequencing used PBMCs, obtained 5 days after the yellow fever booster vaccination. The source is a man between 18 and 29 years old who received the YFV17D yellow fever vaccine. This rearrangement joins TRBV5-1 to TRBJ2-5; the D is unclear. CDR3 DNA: TGCGCCAGCAGCGAAGTCCGAACCGCCGGGGAGACCCAGTACTTC. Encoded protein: CASSEVRTAGETQYF.